Each of the 21 T cell receptor beta chains below was sequenced from the same sample in a study of early T cells in non-severe SARS-CoV-2 infection. Using its own MiXCR run on the 5' RACE reads, TCRdb lists one record per CDR3 protein. The sample holds approximately 98,000 distinct CDR3 sequences, about 12% seen once. Sequences were obtained from whole blood. These receptors were collected from an adult who was a healthcare worker with PCR-confirmed SARS-CoV-2 infection or an uninfected control (not recorded which).

The V and J genes are TRBV30 and TRBJ2-3, with no clear D. CDR1 GTSNPN and CDR2 SVGIG come from the germline V gene (reference sequence). The CDR3 extends over 14 amino acids. Trimming shortened V by 3 bases and J by 0 bases, and 10 bases separated the two germline ends. CDR3 sequence reads: CAWRKTSSTDTQYF. In DNA form, the CDR3 reads TGTGCCTGGAGAAAGACATCTAGCACAGATACGCAGTATTTT.

This clonotype came up many times. This chain uses TRBV7-9 with TRBJ2-7, with D perhaps TRBD1 or TRBD2 (5 bases each). Looked up from germline, CDR1 is SEHNR and CDR2 is FQNEAQ (reference sequence). The CDR3 contains 14 residues. Trimming took off 1 base at V and 3 bases at J, with 10 bases between the two ends. CDR3 amino acids: CASSLVGVYYEQYF. The CDR3 DNA is TGTGCCAGCAGCTTAGTGGGGGTTTACTACGAGCAGTACTTC.

The sample holds a few counts of this clonotype. This rearrangement joins TRBV7-2 to TRBJ2-3; 8 bases match TRBD2. V gave up 5 bases and J gave up 1 base; unmatched junction bases: 8. Germline V gene lookup returns CDR1 SGHTA and CDR2 FQGNSA. The CDR3 length is 16 residues. The CDR3 region has the DNA TGTGCCAGCAGCCACCCTAGGCGGGGGGGCACAGATACGCAGTATTTT. It specifies CASSHPRRGGTDTQYF.

As to this clonotype: One end of the junction is discordant with germline, which a read error may explain. V is TRBV3-1 and J is TRBJ1-5; a possible D gene is TRBD1 (5 bases). The CDR3 contains 14 residues. Germline loops: CDR1 LGHDT, CDR2 YNNKEL (reference sequence). The CDR3 here is CVSSLAGIDQPQHF. The CDR3 DNA follows: TGTGTCAGCAGCCTTGCAGGGATAGATCAGCCCCAGCATTTT.

At least ten counts were recorded for this clonotype. J is TRBJ1-2 and V is TRBV2, with TRBD1 matching 9 bases. This CDR3 has 16 residues. The V and J ends lost 2 bases and 7 bases, in that order; junction bases with no gene match: 11. The V gene's germline CDR1 is SNHLY and CDR2 FYNNEI. The CDR3 spells CASSEPVQGAAGGYTF. The DNA for the CDR3 is TGTGCCAGCAGTGAACCAGTACAGGGGGCAGCGGGTGGCTACACCTTC.

This clonotype was picked up many times. The gene calls are TRBV5-6 and TRBJ1-2; the D is unclear. The germline V and J ends were trimmed by 3 bases and 4 bases, with 13 bases remaining between them. The CDR3 has 14 amino acids. Germline-derived CDR1 and CDR2 are SGHDT and YYEEEE. The DNA for the CDR3 is TGTGCCAGCAGCTGGCAACTCTACCTCTATGGCTACACCTTC. As protein: CASSWQLYLYGYTF.

This clonotype was observed many times. This chain links TRBV6-5 with TRBJ1-6; D perhaps matches TRBD1 (5 bases). Trimming shortened V by 5 bases and J by 4 bases, and 6 bases separated the two germline ends. CDR3 size: 13 residues. CDR1 is MNHEY, CDR2 SVGAGI, per germline. CDR3 sequence (DNA): TGTGCCAGCAGTGACAGATATAATTCACCCCTCCACTTT. It codes for CASSDRYNSPLHF.

This clonotype occurred a few times. J is TRBJ1-2 and V is TRBV7-8, with no clear D. V lost 5 bases to trimming and J lost 4 bases, with 11 bases between them. CDR3 length equals 13 residues. Looked up from germline, CDR1 is SGHVS and CDR2 is FQNEAQ. The DNA of the CDR3 is TGTGCCAGCAGCCCCCGGATGGTCTATGGCTACACCTTC. The encoded protein is CASSPRMVYGYTF.

This clonotype was counted at least ten times. The chain couples TRBV29-1 to TRBJ2-1; TRBD2 matches at 11 bases. V lost 3 bases to trimming and J lost 5 bases; unmatched junction nucleotides: 6. This CDR3 region has 15 residues. In germline, CDR1 is SQVTM, CDR2 ANQGSEA. DNA of the CDR3: TGCAGCGTTGATCGGGGGACTAGCGGCAACAATGAGCAGTTCTTC. It is translated as CSVDRGTSGNNEQFF.

The chain employs TRBV9 and TRBJ1-6; 7 nucleotides match TRBD1. From germline, CDR1 is SGDLS and CDR2 YYNGEE. After removal of 3 bases from V and 7 bases from J, the junction contained 7 bases not matched to a gene. This CDR3 has 15 residues. The DNA for the CDR3 is TGTGCCAGCAGCGCCCACAGGGGTGGCAATTCACCCCTCCACTTT. Translation: CASSAHRGGNSPLHF.

This clonotype was observed at least ten times. The chain carries TRBV30 and TRBJ2-5, with 8 bases matching TRBD2. This CDR3 contains 13 residues. CDR1 is GTSNPN and CDR2 is SVGIG in the germline V gene (reference sequence). Trimming cost V 6 bases and J 1 base; bases outside gene matches: 4. The CDR3 loop reads CACTGGGQETQYF. The CDR3 coding sequence is TGTGCCTGCACCGGGGGGGGCCAAGAGACCCAGTACTTC.

This clonotype was seen repeatedly, ten times or more. The rearrangement joins TRBV6-1 to TRBJ2-7; tentatively, D is TRBD2 (6 bases). The CDR3 sequence is 15 residues long. Germline V lookup: CDR1 MNHNS, CDR2 SASEGT. V was cut by 3 bases and J by 2 bases, with 14 bases left in between. The CDR3: CASSDGTGLPYEQYF. The CDR3 DNA reads TGTGCCAGCAGTGACGGGACGGGACTGCCCTACGAGCAGTACTTC.

The genes are TRBV5-1 and TRBJ2-1; 12 nucleotides align to TRBD2. The germline V gene has CDR1 SGHRS and CDR2 YFSETQ. CDR3 length: 17 residues. V lost 4 bases and J lost 4; bases outside the gene matches: 9. CDR3 residues: CASSHRTSGIKYNEQFF. The CDR3, as DNA: TGCGCCAGCAGCCACAGGACTAGCGGGATAAAGTACAATGAGCAGTTCTTC.

The chain carries TRBV9 and TRBJ2-1; 8 bases are a match to TRBD2. The CDR3 extends over 14 amino acids. Germline CDR1 is SGDLS and CDR2 is YYNGEE. Trimming cost V 2 bases and J 10 bases; bases outside gene matches: 8. The CDR3, as DNA: TGTGCCAGCAGCGTGACCGGGGGGGCACGGGAGCAGTTCTTC. Protein sequence: CASSVTGGAREQFF.

This clonotype was observed at least ten times. The chain couples TRBV6-6 to TRBJ1-6; weak D call: TRBD1 (6 bases). The length of the CDR3 is 15 residues. Germline CDR1 and CDR2: MNHNY and SVGAGI (reference sequence). The V end was cut by 6 bases, the J end by 7 bases, with 16 bases between. The CDR3 here is CASSAPMQGNSPLHF. The CDR3 DNA follows: TGTGCCAGCAGCGCCCCCATGCAGGGGAATTCACCCCTCCACTTT.

A few counts support this clonotype. This chain uses TRBV12-3 or TRBV12-4 with TRBJ1-6; D might be TRBD1 (6 bases). The CDR3 loop spans 16 amino acids. V lost 5 bases and J lost 6, with 17 bases in between. This chain's CDR3 is CASSPYTGLGNSPLHF. The DNA for the CDR3 is TGTGCCAGCAGTCCATACACAGGGTTGGGTAATTCACCCCTCCACTTT.

The table lists this clonotype with many counts. This sequence joins TRBV29-1 and TRBJ2-2, with 7 bases that match TRBD2. In germline, CDR1 is SQVTM, CDR2 ANQGSEA. The junction had 5 bases not matched to a gene; V was cut back by 5 bases and J by 2 bases. The CDR3 loop spans 14 amino acids. CDR3 nucleotide sequence: TGCAGCGTTACCAGCGGGGACAACACCGGGGAGCTGTTTTTT. Encoded protein: CSVTSGDNTGELFF.

This clonotype was recorded a few times. The chain links TRBV20-1 to TRBJ2-7; D may match TRBD1 or TRBD2 (5 bases each). V was shortened by 6 bases and J by 3 bases, with 15 bases between the two germline ends. Per germline, CDR1 DFQATT and CDR2 SNEGSKA (reference sequence). The CDR3 covers 13 residues. In DNA, the CDR3 is TGCAGTGCCCTGGGGGACGTCTACTACGAGCAGTACTTC. Residues: CSALGDVYYEQYF.

On this clonotype itself: This may stem from a read error, because a much larger clone lies one nucleotide away. The rearrangement joins TRBV28 to TRBJ1-5; 12 positions match TRBD1. The CDR3 is 17 residues long. CDR1 and CDR2 from the germline V gene are MDHEN and SYDVKM. The CDR3 nucleotides are TGTGCCAGCAGCGCGGGACAGGGGGCCTATAGCAAACAGCCCCAGCATTTT. This codes for CASSAGQGAYSKQPQHF.

This clonotype has just a few counts. The chain combines TRBV7-6 with TRBJ2-7, with 10 bases lining up with TRBD2. The CDR3 contains 17 residues. V was clipped by 5 bases and J by 0 bases; unmatched bases: 10. Germline lookup yields CDR1 SGHVS and CDR2 FNYEAQ. This chain's CDR3 is CASSLGVASGSSYEQYF. DNA for the CDR3: TGTGCCAGCAGCCTAGGGGTTGCTAGCGGGAGCTCCTACGAGCAGTACTTC.

This clonotype has more than one count but fewer than ten. The chain links TRBV6-6 to TRBJ1-1; TRBD1 aligns across 7 bases. V trimming: 0 bases; J trimming: 6 bases; junction bases outside the gene matches: 1. The CDR3 covers 13 residues. CDR1 and CDR2 from the germline V gene are MNHNY and SVGAGI (reference sequence). CDR3 coding DNA: TGTGCCAGCAGTTACTCACAGGGGCCTGAAGCTTTCTTT. Its translation is CASSYSQGPEAFF.